The TCR beta chain described here comes from a study of vaccination and CD4 T cells after COVID-19. Background on the study: Post-COVID sampling occurred a median approximately 100 days after diagnosis (range 35 to 161).

Treatment reported: approximately nine-day PBMC culture with coronavirus spike peptide pools or control peptides (ViraFEST assay). Cultured CD4+ T cell DNA was sequenced using the Oncomine TCR Beta short-read assay. TCRdb processed the PCR reads anew with MiXCR; each CDR3 protein has one entry. The sample lists more than 15,000 distinct CDR3 sequences, approximately 45% seen once, with about 6% in the top ten. The germline V gene has CDR1 SNHLY and CDR2 FYNNEI. Trimming pared 6 bases from V and 1 base from J, leaving 11 bases between. The CDR3 is 14 amino acids. This clonotype showed up just a few times. The target antigen is unknown. Study observations and caveats: Analysis of convalescent patients found that 304 of 307 vaccine-specific clones were spike mono-reactive.

The origin of this receptor is a human donor who had recovered from COVID-19. Sequences were derived from CD4+ T cells from blood, cultured in vitro, sampled before SARS-CoV-2 vaccination. V gene TRBV2 combines with J gene TRBJ2-3; D possibly corresponds to TRBD2 (6 bases). Written as DNA, the CDR3 is TGTGCCAGCAGCGGGACTCGAGGCACAGATACGCAGTATTTT. Translated, it gives CASSGTRGTDTQYF.